This paragraph covers one T cell receptor (beta chain) sequence. This sample stems from a study of blood T cell repertoires in COVID-19. Whole-study context: Samples representing acute and convalescent COVID-19 were sourced from the United States, Italy and Spain. In each case, the material was cDNA or gDNA derived from T cells, B-cell-depleted T cells, or PBMCs.

In the original processing: Estimates of nucleated cell counts were drawn from the amplification of reference gene primers. Sequencing was performed with immunoSEQ multiplex PCR; in TCRdb, only in-frame clones are kept and a portion is missing. That table supplies the V and J calls and clone size; D and trimming were determined from the DNA. This sample has approximately 50,000 clones, with about 91% found just once. Germline V gene data show CDR1 as MGHRA and CDR2 as YSYEKL. The trim removed 4 bases at V and 9 bases at J, leaving 13 bases unmatched. The CDR3 covers 17 residues. Material for sequencing was peripheral blood. The source of this sequence is a middle-aged man with active COVID-19. The chain couples TRBV4-1 to TRBJ2-1, with 12 bases fitting TRBD2. The CDR3 reads CASSLPPRLAGVREQFF. CDR3 DNA sequence: TGCGCCAGCAGCCTTCCTCCTCGACTAGCGGGAGTTCGTGAGCAGTTCTTC.